This T cell receptor beta chain was profiled in a study of T cell responses to AZD1222 COVID-19 vaccine. V shed 5 bases and J 2 bases; nucleotides not matched to a gene: 4. The germline CDR1 and CDR2 sequences are SGHAT and FQNNGV. CDR3 length: 15 residues. The data were produced by immunoSEQ multiplex PCR, yet TCRdb's version contains in-frame clones alone and is incomplete. The sample lists 130,000 to 150,000 clones, 85% to 95% occurring once. This chain connects TRBV11-2 to TRBJ1-5; 9 bases align to TRBD1. The source was peripheral blood, collected after recovery from COVID-19. This clonotype was obtained from an adult who had recovered from COVID-19. CDR3 sequence: CASSVDRGGNQPQHF. CDR3 in DNA: TGTGCCAGCAGCGTGGACAGGGGTGGCAATCAGCCCCAGCATTTT.